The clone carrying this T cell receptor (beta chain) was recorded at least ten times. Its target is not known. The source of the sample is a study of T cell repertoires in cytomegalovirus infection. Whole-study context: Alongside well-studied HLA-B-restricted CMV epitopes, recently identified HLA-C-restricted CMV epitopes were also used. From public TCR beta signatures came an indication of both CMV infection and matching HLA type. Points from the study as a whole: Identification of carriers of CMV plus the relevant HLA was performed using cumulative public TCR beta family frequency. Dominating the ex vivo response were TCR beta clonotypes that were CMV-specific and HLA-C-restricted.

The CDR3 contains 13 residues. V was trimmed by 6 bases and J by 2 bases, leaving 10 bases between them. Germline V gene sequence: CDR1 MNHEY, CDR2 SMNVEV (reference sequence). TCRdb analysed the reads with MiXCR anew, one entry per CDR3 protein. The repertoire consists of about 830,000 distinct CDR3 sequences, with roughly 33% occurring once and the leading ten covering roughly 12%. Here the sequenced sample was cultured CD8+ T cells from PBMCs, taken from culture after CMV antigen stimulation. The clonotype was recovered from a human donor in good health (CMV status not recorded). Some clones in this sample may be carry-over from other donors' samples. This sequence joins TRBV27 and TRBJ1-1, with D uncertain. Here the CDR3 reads CASSLTANTEAFF. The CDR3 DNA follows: TGTGCCAGCAGCTTAACGGCAAACACTGAAGCTTTCTTT.